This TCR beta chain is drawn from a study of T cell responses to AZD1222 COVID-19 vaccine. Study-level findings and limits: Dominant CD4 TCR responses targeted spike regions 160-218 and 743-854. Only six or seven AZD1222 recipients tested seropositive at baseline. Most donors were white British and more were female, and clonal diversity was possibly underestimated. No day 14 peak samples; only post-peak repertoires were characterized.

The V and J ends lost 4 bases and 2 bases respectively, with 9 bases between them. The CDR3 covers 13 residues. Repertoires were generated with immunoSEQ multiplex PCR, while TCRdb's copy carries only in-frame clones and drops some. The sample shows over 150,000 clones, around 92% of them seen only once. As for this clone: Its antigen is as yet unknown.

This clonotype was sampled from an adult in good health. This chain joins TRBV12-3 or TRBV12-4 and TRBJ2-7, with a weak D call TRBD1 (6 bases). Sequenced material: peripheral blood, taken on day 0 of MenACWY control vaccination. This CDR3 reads CASSWGRTYEQYF. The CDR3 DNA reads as TGTGCCAGCAGTTGGGGGCGGACCTACGAGCAGTACTTC.